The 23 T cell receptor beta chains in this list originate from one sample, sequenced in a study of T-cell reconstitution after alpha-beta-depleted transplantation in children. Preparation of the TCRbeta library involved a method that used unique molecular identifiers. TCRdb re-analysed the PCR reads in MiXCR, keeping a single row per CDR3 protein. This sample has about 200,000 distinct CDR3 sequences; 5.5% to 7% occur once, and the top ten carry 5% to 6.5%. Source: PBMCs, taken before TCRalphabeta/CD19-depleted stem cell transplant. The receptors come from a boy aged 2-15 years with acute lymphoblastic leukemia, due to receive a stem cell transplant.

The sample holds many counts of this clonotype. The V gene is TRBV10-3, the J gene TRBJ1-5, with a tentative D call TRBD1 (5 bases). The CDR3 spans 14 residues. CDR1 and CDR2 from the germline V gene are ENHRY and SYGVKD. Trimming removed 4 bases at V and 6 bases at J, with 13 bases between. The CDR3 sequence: CAISGGAQGQPQHF. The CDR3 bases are TGTGCCATCAGTGGAGGGGCGCAGGGTCAGCCCCAGCATTTT.

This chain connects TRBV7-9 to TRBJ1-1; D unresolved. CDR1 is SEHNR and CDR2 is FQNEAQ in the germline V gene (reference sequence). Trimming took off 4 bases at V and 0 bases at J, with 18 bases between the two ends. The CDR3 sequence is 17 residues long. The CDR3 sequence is CASSSSVLRELNTEAFF. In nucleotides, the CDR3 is TGTGCCAGCAGCTCATCCGTCTTGAGAGAGCTGAACACTGAAGCTTTCTTT.

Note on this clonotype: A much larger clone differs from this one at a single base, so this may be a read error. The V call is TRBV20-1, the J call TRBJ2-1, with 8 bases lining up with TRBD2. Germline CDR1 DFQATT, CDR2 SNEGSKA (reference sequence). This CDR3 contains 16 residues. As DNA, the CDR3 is TGCACTTCCAGAACCGTCGGACTAGCTTTCTACAATGAGCAGTTCTTC. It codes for CTSRTVGLAFYNEQFF.

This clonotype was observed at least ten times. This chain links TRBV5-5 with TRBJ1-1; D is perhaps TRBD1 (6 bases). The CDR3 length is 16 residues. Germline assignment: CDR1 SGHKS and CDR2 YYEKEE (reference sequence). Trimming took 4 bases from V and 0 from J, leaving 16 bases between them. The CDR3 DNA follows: TGTGCCAGCAGCCTTAGACAGGCCGACATGAACACTGAAGCTTTCTTT. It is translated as CASSLRQADMNTEAFF.

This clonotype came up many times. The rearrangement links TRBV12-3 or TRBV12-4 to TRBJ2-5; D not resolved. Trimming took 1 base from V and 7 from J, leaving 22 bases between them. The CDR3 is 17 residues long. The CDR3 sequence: CASSLGTPLDDVGTQYF. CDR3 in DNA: TGTGCCAGCAGTTTAGGCACACCCCTAGACGACGTTGGGACCCAGTACTTC.

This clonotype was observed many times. CDR3 coding DNA: TGTGCCAGCAGTGCCCCCGGGGGAAGCGGCTACACCTTC. Its protein is CASSAPGGSGYTF. This chain joins TRBV12-3 or TRBV12-4 and TRBJ1-2, with D perhaps TRBD1 (5 bases). This CDR3 has 13 residues. Trimming stripped 5 bases from V and 8 bases from J, with 15 bases between.

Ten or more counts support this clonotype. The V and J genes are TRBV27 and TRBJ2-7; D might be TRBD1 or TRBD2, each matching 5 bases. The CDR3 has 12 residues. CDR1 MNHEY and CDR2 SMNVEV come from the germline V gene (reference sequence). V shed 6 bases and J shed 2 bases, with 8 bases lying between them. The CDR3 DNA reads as TGTGCCAGCAGGGGACCGGCCTACGAGCAGTACTTC. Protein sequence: CASRGPAYEQYF.

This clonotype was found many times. In DNA form, the CDR3 reads TGTGCCAGCATACCGACGTGGGGGACAGGGTCCTACAATGAGCAGTTCTTC. This codes for CASIPTWGTGSYNEQFF. The rearrangement joins TRBV6-2 or TRBV6-3 to TRBJ2-1, with 9 bases aligning to TRBD1. V was pared by 7 bases and J by 1 base, with 11 bases of the junction left unmatched. CDR1 and CDR2 (germline): MNHEY, SVGEGT. The CDR3 totals 17 residues.

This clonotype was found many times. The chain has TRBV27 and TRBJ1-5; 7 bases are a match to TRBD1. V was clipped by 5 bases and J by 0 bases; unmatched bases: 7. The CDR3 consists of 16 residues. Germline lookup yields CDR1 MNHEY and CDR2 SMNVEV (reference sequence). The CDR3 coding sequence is TGTGCCAGCAGTCGACAGGGAGGCTTTAGCAATCAGCCCCAGCATTTT. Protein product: CASSRQGGFSNQPQHF.

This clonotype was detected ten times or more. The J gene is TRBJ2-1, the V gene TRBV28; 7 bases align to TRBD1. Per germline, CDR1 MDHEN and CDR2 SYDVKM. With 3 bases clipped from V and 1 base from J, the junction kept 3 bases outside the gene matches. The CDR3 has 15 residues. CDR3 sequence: CASSFEGQSYNEQFF. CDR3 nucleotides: TGTGCCAGCAGTTTTGAGGGACAGTCCTACAATGAGCAGTTCTTC.

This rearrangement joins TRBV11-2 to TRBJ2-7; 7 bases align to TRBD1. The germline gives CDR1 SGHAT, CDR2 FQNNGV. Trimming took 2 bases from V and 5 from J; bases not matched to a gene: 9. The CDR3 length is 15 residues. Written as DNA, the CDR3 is TGTGCCAGCAGCTTAAACCCGGGACAGTGGGACGAGCAGTACTTC. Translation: CASSLNPGQWDEQYF.

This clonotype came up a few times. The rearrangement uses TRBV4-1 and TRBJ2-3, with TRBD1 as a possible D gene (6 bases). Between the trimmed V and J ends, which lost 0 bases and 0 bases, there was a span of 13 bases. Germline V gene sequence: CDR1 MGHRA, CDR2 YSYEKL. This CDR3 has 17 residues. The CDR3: CASSQEGASTSTDTQYF. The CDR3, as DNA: TGCGCCAGCAGCCAAGAGGGGGCGAGCACTAGCACAGATACGCAGTATTTT.

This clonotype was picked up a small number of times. For the CDR3, the DNA is TGTGCCAGCTCACCACAGTTCCCCGCTATGAACACTGAAGCTTTCTTT. As protein: CASSPQFPAMNTEAFF. The chain recombines TRBV18 with TRBJ1-1; D remains unclear. Germline V gene lookup returns CDR1 KGHSH and CDR2 LQKENI. The CDR3 is 16 residues long. V was pared by 1 base and J by 0 bases, with 12 bases between. Based on the CDR3 plus reference TRBV18 and TRBJ1-1, the full variable domain is NAGVMQNPRHLVRRRGQEARLRCSPMKGHSHVYWYRQLPEEGLKFMVYLQKENIIDESGMPKERFSAEFPKEGPSILRIQQVVRGDSAAYFCASSPQFPAMNTEAFFGQGTRLTVV.

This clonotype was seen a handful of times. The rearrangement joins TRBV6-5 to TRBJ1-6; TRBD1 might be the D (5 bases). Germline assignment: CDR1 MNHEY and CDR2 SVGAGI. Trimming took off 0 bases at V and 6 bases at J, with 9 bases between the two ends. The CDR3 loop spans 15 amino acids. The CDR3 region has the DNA TGTGCCAGCAGTTACTCGGGGGTGGGTAATTCACCCCTCCACTTT. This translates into CASSYSGVGNSPLHF.

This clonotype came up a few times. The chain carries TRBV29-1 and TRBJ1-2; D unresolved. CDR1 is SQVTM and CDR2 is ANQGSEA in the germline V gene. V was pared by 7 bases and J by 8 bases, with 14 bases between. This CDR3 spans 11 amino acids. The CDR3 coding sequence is TGCAGCGCCCAAGGGAGGGCCGGCTACACCTTC. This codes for CSAQGRAGYTF.

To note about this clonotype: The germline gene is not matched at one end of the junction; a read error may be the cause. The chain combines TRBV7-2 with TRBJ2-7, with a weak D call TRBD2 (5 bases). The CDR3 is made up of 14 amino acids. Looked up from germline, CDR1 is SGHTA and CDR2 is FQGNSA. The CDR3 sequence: CASSLAQKMGEQYF. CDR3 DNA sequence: TGTGCCAGCAGCCTAGCACAGAAGATGGGGGAGCAGTACTTC.

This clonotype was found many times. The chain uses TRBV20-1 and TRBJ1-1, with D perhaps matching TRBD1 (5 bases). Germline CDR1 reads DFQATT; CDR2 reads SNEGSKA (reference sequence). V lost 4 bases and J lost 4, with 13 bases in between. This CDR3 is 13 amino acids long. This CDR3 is CSANLGVSTEAFF. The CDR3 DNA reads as TGCAGTGCTAACCTGGGGGTGAGCACTGAAGCTTTCTTT.

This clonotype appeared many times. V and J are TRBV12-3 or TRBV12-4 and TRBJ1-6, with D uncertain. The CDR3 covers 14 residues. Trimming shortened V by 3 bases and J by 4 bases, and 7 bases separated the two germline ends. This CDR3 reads CASSFGDYNSPLHF. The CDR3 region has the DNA TGTGCCAGCAGTTTCGGAGATTATAATTCACCCCTCCACTTT.

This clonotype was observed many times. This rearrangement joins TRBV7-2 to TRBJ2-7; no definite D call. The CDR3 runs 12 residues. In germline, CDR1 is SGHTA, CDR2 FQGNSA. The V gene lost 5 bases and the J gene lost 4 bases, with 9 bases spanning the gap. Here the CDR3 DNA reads TGTGCCAGCAGCCCCGACTGGTACGAGCAGTACTTC. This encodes CASSPDWYEQYF.

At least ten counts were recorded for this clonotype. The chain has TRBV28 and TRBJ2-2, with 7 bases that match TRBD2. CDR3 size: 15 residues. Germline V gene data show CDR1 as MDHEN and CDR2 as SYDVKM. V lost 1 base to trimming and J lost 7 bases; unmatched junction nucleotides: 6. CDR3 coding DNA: TGTGCCAGCAGTTTATTGGGCGGGAGAAACGGGGAGCTGTTTTTT. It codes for CASSLLGGRNGELFF.

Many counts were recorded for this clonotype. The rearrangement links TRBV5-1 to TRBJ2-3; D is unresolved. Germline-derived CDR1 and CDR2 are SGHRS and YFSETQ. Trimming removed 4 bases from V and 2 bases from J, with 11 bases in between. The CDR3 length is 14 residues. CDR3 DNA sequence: TGCGCCAGCAGCCCGGATCGGACCACAGATACGCAGTATTTT. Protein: CASSPDRTTDTQYF.

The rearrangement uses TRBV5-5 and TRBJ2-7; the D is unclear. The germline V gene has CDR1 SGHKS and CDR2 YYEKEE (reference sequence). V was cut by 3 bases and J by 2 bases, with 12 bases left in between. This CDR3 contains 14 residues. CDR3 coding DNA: TGTGCCAGCAGCTCTTTGGCACGGGCCTACGAGCAGTACTTC. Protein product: CASSSLARAYEQYF.

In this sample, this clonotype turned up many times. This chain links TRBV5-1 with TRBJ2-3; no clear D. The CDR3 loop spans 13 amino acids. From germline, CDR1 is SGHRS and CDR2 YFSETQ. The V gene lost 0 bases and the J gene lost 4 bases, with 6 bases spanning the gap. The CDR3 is CASSLVDPDTQYF. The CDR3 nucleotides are TGCGCCAGCAGCTTGGTAGATCCAGATACGCAGTATTTT.